This TCR beta chain was recovered during a study of T-cell memory formation after mild COVID-19. Of note for this clonotype: One end of the junction varies from germline; a read error may be responsible.

TCRdb re-derived calls from the 5' RACE reads in MiXCR, one entry per CDR3 protein. The sample contains under 250,000 distinct CDR3 sequences, around 26% of which appear only once. Sequencing was done on a sample of PBMCs or a T cell subset sorted from them (not recorded which). The source is an adult woman who had mild COVID-19 (a few samples of this study predate the infection). Cell type and time point are not known.

In nucleotides, the CDR3 is TGTGCCAGCAGCGCGGACTTGCGCTTC. It specifies CASSADLRF. The V gene is TRBV7-9, the J gene TRBJ1-2, with D unresolved. Germline CDR1 SEHNR, CDR2 FQNEAQ (reference sequence). The CDR3 length is 9 residues.